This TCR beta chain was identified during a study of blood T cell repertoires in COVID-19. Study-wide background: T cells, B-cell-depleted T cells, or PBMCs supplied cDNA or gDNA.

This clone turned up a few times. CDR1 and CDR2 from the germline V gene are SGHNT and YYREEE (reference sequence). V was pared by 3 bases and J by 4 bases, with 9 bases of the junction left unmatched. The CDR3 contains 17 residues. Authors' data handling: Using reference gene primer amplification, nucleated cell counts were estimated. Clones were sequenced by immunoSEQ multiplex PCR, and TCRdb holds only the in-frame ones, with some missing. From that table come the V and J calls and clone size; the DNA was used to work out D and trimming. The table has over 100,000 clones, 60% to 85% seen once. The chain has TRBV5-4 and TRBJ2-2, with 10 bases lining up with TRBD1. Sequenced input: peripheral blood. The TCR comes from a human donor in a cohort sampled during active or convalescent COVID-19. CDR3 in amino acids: CASSSSRDRGGTGELFF. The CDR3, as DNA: TGTGCCAGCAGCTCGTCCCGGGACAGGGGTGGCACCGGGGAGCTGTTTTTT. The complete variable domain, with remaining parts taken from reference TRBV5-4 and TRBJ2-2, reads ETGVTQSPTHLIKTRGQQVTLRCSSQSGHNTVSWYQQALGQGPQFIFQYYREEENGRGNFPPRFSGLQFPNYSSELNVNALELDDSALYLCASSSSRDRGGTGELFFGEGSRLTVL.